The T cell receptor (beta chain) described here comes from a study of blood T cell repertoires in COVID-19. Study-wide background: Researchers got acute and convalescent COVID-19 samples from the United States, Italy and Spain. T cells, B-cell-depleted T cells, or PBMCs supplied cDNA or gDNA.

The germline CDR1 and CDR2 sequences are SGHVS and FQNEAQ. V gave up 5 bases and J gave up 8 bases; unmatched junction bases: 4. The CDR3 covers 12 residues. Original methodology: Reference gene primer amplification gave nucleated cell count estimates. This table comes from immunoSEQ multiplex PCR, and its TCRdb copy is limited to in-frame clones, with some not included. That table furnishes V, J and clone size, whereas the DNA furnished D and trimming. The sample contains 31,000 or so clones, approximately 90% of which appear only once. The sequence was obtained from an older man with acute or convalescent COVID-19. The specimen was peripheral blood. The genes are TRBV7-8 and TRBJ1-1, with 8 bases fitting TRBD1. This CDR3 reads CASSIRDREAFF. In DNA, the CDR3 is TGTGCCAGCAGCATCCGGGACAGGGAAGCTTTCTTT.